One and the same sample provided the 30 T cell receptor beta chains below, sequenced in a study of cytomegalovirus exposure and HLA in healthy donors. The PCR ran on 60 Vbeta and 13 Jbeta primers. Repertoires were generated with immunoSEQ multiplex PCR, while TCRdb's copy carries only in-frame clones and drops some. The sample consists of 70,000 or so clones, 60% to 75% of them appearing once. The specimen sequenced was PBMCs. The receptor source for this set is a woman aged 60-75 years in good health and CMV-seropositive.

The chain joins TRBV6-5 to TRBJ1-2; TRBD1 aligns across 7 bases. CDR1 and CDR2 (germline): MNHEY, SVGAGI. J gave up 0 bases and V 6 bases, and 7 bases lay outside the gene matches. The CDR3 has 15 residues. The CDR3 bases are TGTGCCAGCAGCCTGACAGGGACTGCTAACTATGGCTACACCTTC. Encoded protein: CASSLTGTANYGYTF.

J is TRBJ1-6 and V is TRBV2; 7 nucleotides match TRBD1. The V and J ends lost 5 bases and 5 bases, in that order; junction bases with no gene match: 3. The CDR3 length is 14 residues. Germline CDR1 reads SNHLY; CDR2 reads FYNNEI. CDR3 residues: CASSLQGNNSPLHF. CDR3 in DNA: TGTGCCAGCAGTTTACAGGGGAATAATTCACCCCTCCACTTT. The entire variable domain, with the rest obtained from reference TRBV2 and TRBJ1-6, is as follows: EPEVTQTPSHQVTQMGQEVILRCVPISNHLYFYWYRQILGQKVEFLVSFYNNEISEKSEIFDDQFSVERPDGSNFTLKIRSTKLEDSAMYFCASSLQGNNSPLHFGNGTRLTVT.

This rearrangement joins TRBV9 to TRBJ1-5, with TRBD1 identical over 10 bases. Germline V gene lookup returns CDR1 SGDLS and CDR2 YYNGEE. The CDR3 totals 15 residues. V trimming: 0 bases; J trimming: 4 bases; junction bases outside the gene matches: 1. CDR3 in amino acids: CASSVGTGGNQPQHF. The CDR3 DNA follows: TGTGCCAGCAGCGTAGGGACAGGGGGTAATCAGCCCCAGCATTTT. Complete variable domain (other parts from reference TRBV9 and TRBJ1-5): DSGVTQTPKHLITATGQRVTLRCSPRSGDLSVYWYQQSLDQGLQFLIQYYNGEERAKGNILERFSAQQFPDLHSELNLSSLELGDSALYFCASSVGTGGNQPQHFGDGTRLSIL.

J is TRBJ1-5 and V is TRBV19, with D maybe TRBD1 (6 bases). This CDR3 contains 14 residues. The V end lost 6 bases, the J end lost 4 bases, and 13 bases lay between the germline ends. Germline V CDR1 and CDR2: LNHDA, SQIVND (reference sequence). CDR3 coding DNA: TGTGCCAGTAGGGAGGACAGTACTAATCAGCCCCAGCATTTT. Protein sequence: CASREDSTNQPQHF.

This clone appeared a few times. The rearrangement joins TRBV6-1 to TRBJ1-1; D unclear. CDR3 size: 11 residues. The V end was cut by 7 bases, the J end by 8 bases, with 11 bases between. The germline gives CDR1 MNHNS, CDR2 SASEGT. The CDR3 DNA follows: TGTGCCAGCACAGGCGGGGTAGAAGCTTTCTTT. Amino acids: CASTGGVEAFF.

The chain links TRBV19 to TRBJ1-2; D possibly corresponds to TRBD1 (5 bases). There are 15 residues in the CDR3. V lost 1 base to trimming and J lost 1 base, with 10 bases between them. CDR1 is LNHDA, CDR2 SQIVND, per germline (reference sequence). The CDR3 bases are TGTGCCAGTAGTATAGGACAGACCCTTAACTATGGCTACACCTTC. This codes for CASSIGQTLNYGYTF. Looking up the rest from reference TRBV19 and TRBJ1-2 gives the full variable domain: DGGITQSPKYLFRKEGQNVTLSCEQNLNHDAMYWYRQDPGQGLRLIYYSQIVNDFQKGDIAEGYSVSREKKESFPLTVTSAQKNPTAFYLCASSIGQTLNYGYTFGSGTRLTVV.

The CDR3 sequence: CSVRTGDYGYTF. The CDR3 DNA reads TGCAGCGTAAGGACAGGGGACTATGGCTACACCTTC. The rearrangement links TRBV29-1 to TRBJ1-2; 9 bases map to TRBD1. CDR1 is SQVTM and CDR2 is ANQGSEA in the germline V gene. CDR3 length: 12 amino acids. Trimming took 6 bases from V and 3 from J; bases not matched to a gene: 2.

The chain uses TRBV2 and TRBJ1-2; 7 nucleotides agree with TRBD1. Per the germline V gene, CDR1 is SNHLY and CDR2 is FYNNEI. V was pared by 5 bases and J by 6 bases, with 3 bases of the junction left unmatched. The CDR3 totals 12 residues. In nucleotides, the CDR3 is TGTGCCAGCAGTTTACAGGGGAATGGCTACACCTTC. This encodes CASSLQGNGYTF.

V gene TRBV25-1 combines with J gene TRBJ2-5; 12 bases are a match to TRBD2. This CDR3 has 16 amino acids. The J segment lost 4 bases and the V segment lost 3 bases, leaving 6 bases of the junction unmatched. Germline V gene sequence: CDR1 MGHDK, CDR2 SYGVNS. CDR3 nucleotide sequence: TGTGCCAGCAGTGACCCCCTAGCGGGAGGGAGAGAGACCCAGTACTTC. Translating it yields CASSDPLAGGRETQYF.

This clone appeared a few times. The rearrangement links TRBV19 to TRBJ1-4, with D perhaps matching TRBD1 (6 bases). The CDR3 is 12 amino acids. Germline CDR1 and CDR2: LNHDA and SQIVND (reference sequence). V lost 6 bases to trimming and J lost 5 bases, with 7 bases between them. CDR3 sequence reads: CASSRGNEKLFF. In DNA form, the CDR3 reads TGTGCCAGTAGCAGGGGCAATGAAAAACTGTTTTTT.

The chain has TRBV15 and TRBJ1-1; TRBD1 matches 8 bases. The germline V gene has CDR1 LNHNV and CDR2 YYDKDF (reference sequence). The ends lost 1 base at V and 2 bases at J; junction bases unmatched: 6. CDR3 length: 16 amino acids. The CDR3 DNA reads TGTGCCACCAGCAGAGTCGGGACAGGCGGAAACACTGAAGCTTTCTTT. This gives the protein CATSRVGTGGNTEAFF. Full variable domain (rest looked up from reference TRBV15 and TRBJ1-1): DAMVIQNPRYQVTQFGKPVTLSCSQTLNHNVMYWYQQKSSQAPKLLFHYYDKDFNNEADTPDNFQSRRPNTSFCFLDIRSPGLGDTAMYLCATSRVGTGGNTEAFFGQGTRLTVV.

The genes are TRBV6-5 and TRBJ1-1, with TRBD1 as a possible D gene (5 bases). V shed 2 bases and J shed 0 bases, with 10 bases lying between them. The CDR3 contains 15 residues. Germline V lookup: CDR1 MNHEY, CDR2 SVGAGI. This CDR3 reads CASSYMGPMNTEAFF. CDR3 bases: TGTGCCAGCAGTTACATGGGGCCCATGAACACTGAAGCTTTCTTT.

This chain joins TRBV5-1 and TRBJ1-1; 8 nucleotides agree with TRBD1. V lost 0 bases and J lost 4; bases outside the gene matches: 5. CDR1 SGHRS and CDR2 YFSETQ come from the germline V gene. The CDR3 consists of 15 residues. The CDR3 DNA reads as TGCGCCAGCAGCTTGGACGGACAGGGATTCACTGAAGCTTTCTTT. It codes for CASSLDGQGFTEAFF.

This sequence joins TRBV7-2 and TRBJ2-5; 13 bases fit TRBD2. Trimming removed 1 base from V and 4 bases from J; junction bases left unmatched: 3. This CDR3 region has 16 residues. CDR1 is SGHTA and CDR2 is FQGNSA in the germline V gene. The CDR3 here is CASSLGTSGRLETQYF. The CDR3 DNA sequence: TGTGCCAGCAGCTTAGGGACTAGCGGGAGATTAGAGACCCAGTACTTC.

This chain links TRBV9 with TRBJ1-1; 7 bases agree with TRBD1. Germline V CDR1 and CDR2: SGDLS, YYNGEE. This CDR3 region has 13 residues. Unmatched junction bases numbered 4, after V lost 1 base and J lost 7 bases. The CDR3 nucleotides are TGTGCCAGCAGCGTACCGGGACAGAGTGAAGCTTTCTTT. Translating gives CASSVPGQSEAFF. Complete variable domain (other parts from reference TRBV9 and TRBJ1-1): DSGVTQTPKHLITATGQRVTLRCSPRSGDLSVYWYQQSLDQGLQFLIQYYNGEERAKGNILERFSAQQFPDLHSELNLSSLELGDSALYFCASSVPGQSEAFFGQGTRLTVV.

This chain uses TRBV9 with TRBJ1-3, with D possibly TRBD1 on 5 matching bases. V lost 0 bases, J lost 1 base, and 8 bases lay in between. CDR3 length: 15 amino acids. Germline lookup yields CDR1 SGDLS and CDR2 YYNGEE. CDR3 bases: TGTGCCAGCAGCGTAGGTCGGGGGTCTGGAAACACCATATATTTT. It translates to CASSVGRGSGNTIYF.

This clone was seen more than once but under ten times. The V call is TRBV6-1, the J call TRBJ1-2; 8 bases fit TRBD1. This CDR3 contains 14 residues. The V segment lost 6 bases and the J segment 7 bases; nucleotides outside the gene matches: 10. Germline V CDR1 and CDR2: MNHNS, SASEGT. In DNA form, the CDR3 reads TGTGCCAGCAGGGATGGACAGGGAACGGGTGGCTACACCTTC. This translates into CASRDGQGTGGYTF.

This rearrangement joins TRBV2 to TRBJ1-2; D unclear. The CDR3 covers 14 residues. Trimming left V 7 bases short and J 0 bases short, with 12 bases between. Germline V gene data show CDR1 as SNHLY and CDR2 as FYNNEI. The CDR3 region has the DNA TGTGCCAGCATATCAGGCTGGTCTAACTATGGCTACACCTTC. Amino acid sequence: CASISGWSNYGYTF.

V gene TRBV7-9 combines with J gene TRBJ1-1; 8 nucleotides agree with TRBD1. CDR3 length: 15 amino acids. The germline V gene encodes CDR1 SEHNR and CDR2 FQNEAQ (reference sequence). Unmatched junction bases numbered 5, after V lost 5 bases and J lost 0 bases. The CDR3 loop is CASSTRQGMNTEAFF. The CDR3 DNA sequence: TGTGCCAGCAGCACGAGACAGGGGATGAACACTGAAGCTTTCTTT.

The genes are TRBV2 and TRBJ1-1; TRBD1 agrees at 8 bases. V was clipped by 6 bases and J by 7 bases; unmatched bases: 7. This CDR3 spans 13 amino acids. Germline CDR1 SNHLY, CDR2 FYNNEI. The CDR3 reads CASRIGTGLEAFF. The CDR3 DNA follows: TGTGCCAGCAGAATCGGGACAGGCCTTGAAGCTTTCTTT.

DNA for the CDR3: TGCGCCAGCAGTGAGTCACAGGGTGCCGAGCAGTACTTC. This gives the protein CASSESQGAEQYF. The gene calls are TRBV10-1 and TRBJ2-7; perhaps TRBD1 as D (6 bases). The germline V and J ends were trimmed by 0 bases and 6 bases, with 9 bases remaining between them. Germline V gene sequence: CDR1 WNHNN, CDR2 SYGVQD (reference sequence). CDR3 length: 13 amino acids.

This chain links TRBV5-1 with TRBJ2-7; D is possibly TRBD1 (6 bases). V lost 4 bases and J 2 bases, leaving 19 bases between the germline ends. The CDR3 has 16 amino acids. Germline-derived CDR1 and CDR2 are SGHRS and YFSETQ. The CDR3 reads CASSPTAGARAYEQYF. Written as DNA, the CDR3 is TGCGCCAGCAGCCCGACAGCAGGGGCGCGCGCCTACGAGCAGTACTTC. The full variable domain, rest sourced from reference TRBV5-1 and TRBJ2-7, is KAGVTQTPRYLIKTRGQQVTLSCSPISGHRSVSWYQQTPGQGLQFLFEYFSETQRNKGNFPGRFSGRQFSNSRSEMNVSTLELGDSALYLCASSPTAGARAYEQYFGPGTRLTVT.

The chain uses TRBV6-1 and TRBJ2-3; a weak D match, TRBD2 (6 bases). Germline V gene lookup returns CDR1 MNHNS and CDR2 SASEGT. The CDR3 totals 14 residues. The V end was cut by 6 bases, the J end by 3 bases, with 13 bases between. CDR3: CASRRELATDTQYF. For the CDR3, the DNA is TGTGCCAGCAGACGGGAGTTGGCAACAGATACGCAGTATTTT.

The rearrangement links TRBV11-2 to TRBJ2-3; 11 nucleotides align to TRBD2. Germline V lookup: CDR1 SGHAT, CDR2 FQNNGV. This CDR3 contains 15 residues. Trimming cost V 5 bases and J 4 bases; bases outside gene matches: 5. CDR3 sequence reads: CASSKTSGNADTQYF. CDR3 sequence (DNA): TGTGCCAGCAGCAAGACTAGCGGGAATGCAGATACGCAGTATTTT.

The chain uses TRBV7-2 and TRBJ2-3, with 10 bases matching TRBD2. This CDR3 comprises 15 residues. Per germline, CDR1 SGHTA and CDR2 FQGNSA. With V trimmed by 4 bases and J by 5 bases, 6 bases remained unmatched. CDR3 protein: CASSWLAGAGDTQYF. The DNA of the CDR3 is TGTGCCAGCAGCTGGCTAGCGGGAGCCGGAGATACGCAGTATTTT.

CDR3: CASSLTAQEGGELFF. The CDR3 nucleotides read TGCGCCAGCAGCTTGACGGCCCAGGAGGGCGGGGAGCTGTTTTTT. The gene calls are TRBV5-1 and TRBJ2-2; weak D call: TRBD2 (6 bases). Germline V CDR1 and CDR2: SGHRS, YFSETQ. The CDR3 spans 15 residues. V gave up 1 base and J gave up 7 bases, with 14 bases separating them.

In its sample, this clone was seen once. This chain links TRBV19 with TRBJ1-2; D might be TRBD1 (6 bases). The CDR3 runs to 14 residues. The V gene lost 6 bases and the J gene lost 7 bases, with 18 bases spanning the gap. CDR1 is LNHDA and CDR2 is SQIVND in the germline V gene (reference sequence). The CDR3 DNA follows: TGTGCCAGTAGCTGGGGCGGGGGCAACAGTGGCTACACCTTC. The encoded protein is CASSWGGGNSGYTF.

In this sample, this clone turned up a few times. V usage is TRBV2 and J usage is TRBJ2-3, with 8 bases aligning to TRBD1. There are 15 residues in the CDR3. The trim removed 5 bases at V and 2 bases at J, leaving 6 bases unmatched. The germline CDR1 and CDR2 sequences are SNHLY and FYNNEI. The CDR3 region is CASSTGQASTDTQYF. CDR3 nucleotides: TGTGCCAGCAGTACGGGACAGGCGTCCACAGATACGCAGTATTTT.

This CDR3 is CASSEGSRGQVRSPQHF. CDR3 bases: TGTGCCAGCAGTGAGGGGTCACGGGGACAGGTTCGGTCGCCCCAGCATTTT. The V and J genes are TRBV2 and TRBJ1-5; TRBD1 matches 8 bases. The CDR3 has 17 residues. Germline CDR1 SNHLY, CDR2 FYNNEI. V lost 3 bases, J lost 9 bases, and 16 bases stayed unmatched.

V usage is TRBV29-1 and J usage is TRBJ2-5; 8 bases agree with TRBD1. Looked up from germline, CDR1 is SQVTM and CDR2 is ANQGSEA. The length of the CDR3 is 15 residues. Trimming removed 4 bases from V and 2 bases from J; junction bases left unmatched: 9. CDR3 loop: CSVARGNRGQETQYF. The CDR3 region has the DNA TGCAGCGTTGCGCGTGGTAACAGGGGGCAAGAGACCCAGTACTTC.